This T cell receptor (beta chain) was recorded in a study of T cells after yellow fever vaccination. Study observations and caveats: Post-booster repertoires contained most primary-vaccination clones again (96% CD4, approximately 88% CD8).

In this sample, this clonotype turned up a few times. Its antigen is currently unknown. This CDR3 contains 15 residues. V trimming: 3 bases; J trimming: 9 bases; junction bases outside the gene matches: 9. Germline V lookup: CDR1 KGHSH, CDR2 LQKENI. A universal primer site and UMIs were added as TCR cDNA was made by 5'RACE template switching. TCRdb ran MiXCR on the 5' RACE reads and lists one entry per CDR3 protein. The data contain 620,000 or so distinct CDR3 sequences, about 17% of them seen just once; the ten biggest clones take up 15% to 20%. The receptor was isolated from a man aged 18 to 29 who received the YFV17D yellow fever vaccine. The V call is TRBV18, the J call TRBJ2-1; 9 bases fit TRBD2. Sample: PBMCs, taken about 5 days after the first yellow fever vaccination. The CDR3 DNA sequence: TGTGCCAGCTCACCCTACGTAGCGGGGGATGGTGAGCAGTTCTTC. It translates to CASSPYVAGDGEQFF.